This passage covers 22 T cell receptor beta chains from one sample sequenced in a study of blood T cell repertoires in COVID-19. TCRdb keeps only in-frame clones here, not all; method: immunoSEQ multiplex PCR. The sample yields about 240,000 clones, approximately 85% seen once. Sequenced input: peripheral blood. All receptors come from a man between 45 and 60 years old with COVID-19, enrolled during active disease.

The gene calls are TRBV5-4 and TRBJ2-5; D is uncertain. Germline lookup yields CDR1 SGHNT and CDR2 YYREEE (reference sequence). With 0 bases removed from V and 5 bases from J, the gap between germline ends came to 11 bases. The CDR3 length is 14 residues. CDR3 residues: CASSLGEAVETQYF. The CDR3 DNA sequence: TGTGCCAGCAGCTTGGGCGAGGCGGTCGAGACCCAGTACTTC.

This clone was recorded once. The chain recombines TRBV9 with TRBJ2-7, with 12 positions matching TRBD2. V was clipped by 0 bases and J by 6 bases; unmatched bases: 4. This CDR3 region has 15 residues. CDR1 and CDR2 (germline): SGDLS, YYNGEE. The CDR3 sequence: CASSVGPSGGGEQYF. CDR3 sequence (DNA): TGTGCCAGCAGCGTAGGCCCTAGCGGGGGGGGCGAGCAGTACTTC.

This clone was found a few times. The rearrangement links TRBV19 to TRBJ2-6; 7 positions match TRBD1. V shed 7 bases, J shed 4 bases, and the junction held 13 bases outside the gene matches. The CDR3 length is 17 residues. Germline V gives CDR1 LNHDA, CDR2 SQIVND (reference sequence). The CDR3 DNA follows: TGTGCCAGTACCCGCGGTGTAACAGGGGTCGGGGCCAACGTCCTGACTTTC. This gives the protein CASTRGVTGVGANVLTF. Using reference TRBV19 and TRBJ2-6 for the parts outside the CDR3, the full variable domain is DGGITQSPKYLFRKEGQNVTLSCEQNLNHDAMYWYRQDPGQGLRLIYYSQIVNDFQKGDIAEGYSVSREKKESFPLTVTSAQKNPTAFYLCASTRGVTGVGANVLTFGAGSRLTVL.

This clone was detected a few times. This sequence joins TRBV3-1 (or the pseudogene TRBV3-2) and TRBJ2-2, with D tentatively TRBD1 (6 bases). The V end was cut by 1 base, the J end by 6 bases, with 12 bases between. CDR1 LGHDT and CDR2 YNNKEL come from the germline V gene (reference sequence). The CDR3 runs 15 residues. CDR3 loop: CASSQGTGWSGELFF. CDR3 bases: TGTGCCAGCAGCCAAGGAACAGGGTGGTCCGGGGAGCTGTTTTTT.

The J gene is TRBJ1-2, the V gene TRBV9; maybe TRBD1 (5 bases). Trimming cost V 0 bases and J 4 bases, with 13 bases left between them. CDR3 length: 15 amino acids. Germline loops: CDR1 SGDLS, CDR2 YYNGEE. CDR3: CASSVGGVPSYGYTF. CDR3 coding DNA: TGTGCCAGCAGCGTAGGGGGCGTCCCCTCCTATGGCTACACCTTC.

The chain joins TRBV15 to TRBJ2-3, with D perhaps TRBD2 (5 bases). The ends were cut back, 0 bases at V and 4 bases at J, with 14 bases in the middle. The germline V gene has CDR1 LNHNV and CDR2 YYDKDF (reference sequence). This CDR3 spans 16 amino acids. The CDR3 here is CATSRDTRAVADTQYF. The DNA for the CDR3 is TGTGCCACCAGCAGAGATACGAGGGCTGTTGCAGATACGCAGTATTTT.

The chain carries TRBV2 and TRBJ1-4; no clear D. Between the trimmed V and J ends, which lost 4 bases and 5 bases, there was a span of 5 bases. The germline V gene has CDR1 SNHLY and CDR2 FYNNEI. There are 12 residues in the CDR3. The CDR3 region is CASSVQNEKLFF. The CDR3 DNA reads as TGTGCCAGCAGTGTACAGAATGAAAAACTGTTTTTT.

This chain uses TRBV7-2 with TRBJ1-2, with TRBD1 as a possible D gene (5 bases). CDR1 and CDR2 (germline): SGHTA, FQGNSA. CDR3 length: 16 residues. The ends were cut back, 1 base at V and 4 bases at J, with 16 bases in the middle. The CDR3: CASSLGNGREVYGYTF. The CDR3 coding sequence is TGTGCCAGCAGCTTAGGAAATGGCAGGGAAGTCTATGGCTACACCTTC.

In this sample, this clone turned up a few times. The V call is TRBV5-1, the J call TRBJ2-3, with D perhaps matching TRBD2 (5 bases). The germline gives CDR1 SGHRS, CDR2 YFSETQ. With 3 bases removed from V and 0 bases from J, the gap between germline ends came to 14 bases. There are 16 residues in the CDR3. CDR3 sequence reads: CASSSGGSYSTDTQYF. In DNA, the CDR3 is TGCGCCAGCAGCTCTGGAGGCAGCTATAGCACAGATACGCAGTATTTT. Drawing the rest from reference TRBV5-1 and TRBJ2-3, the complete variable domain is KAGVTQTPRYLIKTRGQQVTLSCSPISGHRSVSWYQQTPGQGLQFLFEYFSETQRNKGNFPGRFSGRQFSNSRSEMNVSTLELGDSALYLCASSSGGSYSTDTQYFGPGTRLTVL.

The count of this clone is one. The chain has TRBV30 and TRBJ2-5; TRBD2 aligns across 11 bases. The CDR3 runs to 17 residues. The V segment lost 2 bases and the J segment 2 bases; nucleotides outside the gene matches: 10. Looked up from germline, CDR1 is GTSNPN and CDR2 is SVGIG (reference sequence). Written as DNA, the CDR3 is TGTGCCTGGAGTTACGGGATTGCTAGCGGGGGGCAAGAGACCCAGTACTTC. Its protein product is CAWSYGIASGGQETQYF.

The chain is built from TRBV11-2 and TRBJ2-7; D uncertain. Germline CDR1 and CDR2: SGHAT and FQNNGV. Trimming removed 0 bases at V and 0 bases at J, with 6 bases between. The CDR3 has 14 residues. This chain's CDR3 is CASSLDPGSYEQYF. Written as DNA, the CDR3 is TGTGCCAGCAGCTTAGATCCAGGCTCCTACGAGCAGTACTTC.

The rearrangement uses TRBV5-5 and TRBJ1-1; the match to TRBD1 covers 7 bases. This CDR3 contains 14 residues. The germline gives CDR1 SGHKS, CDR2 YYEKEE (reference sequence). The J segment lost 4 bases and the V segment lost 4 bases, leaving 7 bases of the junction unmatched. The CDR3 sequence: CASSLFDRVTEAFF. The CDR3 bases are TGTGCCAGCAGCCTCTTTGACAGGGTCACTGAAGCTTTCTTT.

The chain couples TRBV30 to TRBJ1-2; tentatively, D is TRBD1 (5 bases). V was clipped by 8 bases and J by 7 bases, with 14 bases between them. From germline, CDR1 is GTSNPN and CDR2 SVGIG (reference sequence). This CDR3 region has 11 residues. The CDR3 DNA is TGTGCCCTGACAGTCGGGGGTGGCTACACCTTC. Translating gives CALTVGGGYTF.

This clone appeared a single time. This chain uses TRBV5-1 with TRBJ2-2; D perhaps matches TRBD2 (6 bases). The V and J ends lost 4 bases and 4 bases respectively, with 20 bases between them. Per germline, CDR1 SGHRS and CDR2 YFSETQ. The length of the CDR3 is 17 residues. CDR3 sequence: CASSAEGDWAGTGELFF. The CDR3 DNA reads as TGCGCCAGCAGCGCCGAAGGGGACTGGGCCGGCACCGGGGAGCTGTTTTTT.

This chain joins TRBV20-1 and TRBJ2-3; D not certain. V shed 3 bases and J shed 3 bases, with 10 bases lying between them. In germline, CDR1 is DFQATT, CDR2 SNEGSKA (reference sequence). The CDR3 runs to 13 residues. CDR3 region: CSASLLQTDTQYF. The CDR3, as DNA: TGCAGTGCTAGTCTCTTACAGACAGATACGCAGTATTTT.

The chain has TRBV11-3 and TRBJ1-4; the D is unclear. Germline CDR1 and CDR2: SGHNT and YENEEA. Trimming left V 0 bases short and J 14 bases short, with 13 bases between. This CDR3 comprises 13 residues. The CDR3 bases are TGTGCCAGCAGCTTAGAGTACGGGAAAAGCCTGTTTTTT. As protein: CASSLEYGKSLFF.

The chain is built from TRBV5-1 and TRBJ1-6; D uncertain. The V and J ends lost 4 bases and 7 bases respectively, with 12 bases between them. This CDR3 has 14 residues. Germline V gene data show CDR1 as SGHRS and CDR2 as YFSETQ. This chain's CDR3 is CASSPSGANSPLHF. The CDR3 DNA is TGCGCCAGCAGCCCCAGCGGAGCAAATTCACCCCTCCACTTT.

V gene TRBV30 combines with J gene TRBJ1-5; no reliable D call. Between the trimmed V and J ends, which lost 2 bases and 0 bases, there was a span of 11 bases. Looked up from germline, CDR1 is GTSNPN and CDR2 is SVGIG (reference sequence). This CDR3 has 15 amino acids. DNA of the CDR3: TGTGCCTGGAGTAGAGGGCACGCTAGCAATCAGCCCCAGCATTTT. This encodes CAWSRGHASNQPQHF.

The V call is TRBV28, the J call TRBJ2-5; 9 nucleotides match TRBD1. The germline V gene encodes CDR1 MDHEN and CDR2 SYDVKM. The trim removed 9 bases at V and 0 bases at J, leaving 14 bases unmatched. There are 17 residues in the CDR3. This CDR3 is CASVDPAGTGHQETQYF. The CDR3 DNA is TGTGCCAGTGTAGATCCCGCCGGGACAGGGCACCAAGAGACCCAGTACTTC. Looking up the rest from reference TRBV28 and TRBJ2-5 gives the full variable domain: DVKVTQSSRYLVKRTGEKVFLECVQDMDHENMFWYRQDPGLGLRLIYFSYDVKMKEKGDIPEGYSVSREKKERFSLILESASTNQTSMYLCASVDPAGTGHQETQYFGPGTRLLVL.

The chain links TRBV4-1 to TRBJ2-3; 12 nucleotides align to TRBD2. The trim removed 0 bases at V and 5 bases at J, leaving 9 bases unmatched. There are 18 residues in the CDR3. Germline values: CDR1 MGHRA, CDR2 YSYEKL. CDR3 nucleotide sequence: TGCGCCAGCAGCCAAGATGCTCCTAGCGGGGGGGCCGGAGATACGCAGTATTTT. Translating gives CASSQDAPSGGAGDTQYF.

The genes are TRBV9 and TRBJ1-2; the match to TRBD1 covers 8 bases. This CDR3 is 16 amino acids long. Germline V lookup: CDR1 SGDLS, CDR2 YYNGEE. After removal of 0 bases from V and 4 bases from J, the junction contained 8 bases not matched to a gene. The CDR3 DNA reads TGTGCCAGCAGCGTAGCTCCAGGGGGCATTCGCTATGGCTACACCTTC. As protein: CASSVAPGGIRYGYTF.

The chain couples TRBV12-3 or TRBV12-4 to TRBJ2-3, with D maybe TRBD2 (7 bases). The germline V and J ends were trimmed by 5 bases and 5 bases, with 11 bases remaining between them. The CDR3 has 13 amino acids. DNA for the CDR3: TGTGCCAGCAGTCGAGGGGGGGTAGATACGCAGTATTTT. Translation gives CASSRGGVDTQYF.